This T cell receptor beta chain was identified in a study of neurological immune-mediated disorders. Study-level results: Private repertoires in all groups were suggested, as expanded clones shared no CDR3 amino acid sequences across subjects. The level of TCR clonal expansion was highest in patients with HTLV-1-associated myelopathy and lowest in multiple sclerosis, where it fell below the level seen in healthy controls.

This clonotype was recorded many times. Its antigen is unidentified. Each TCR transcript was tagged with a 10-nucleotide random UMI during 5'RACE. TCRdb reprocessed the 5' RACE reads with MiXCR, giving one entry per CDR3 protein. The table shows more than 70,000 distinct CDR3 sequences, with over 15% occurring only once. The J segment lost 4 bases and the V segment lost 4 bases, leaving 5 bases of the junction unmatched. CDR1 and CDR2 (germline): SQVTM, ANQGSEA. This CDR3 comprises 14 residues. V usage is TRBV29-1 and J usage is TRBJ2-3; 10 bases match TRBD1. The sequenced sample was PBMCs. The sequence was obtained from a woman aged 40 to 50 in good health. DNA of the CDR3: TGCAGCGTTGCAAGGACAGGGGGTTCAGATACGCAGTATTTT. As protein: CSVARTGGSDTQYF.